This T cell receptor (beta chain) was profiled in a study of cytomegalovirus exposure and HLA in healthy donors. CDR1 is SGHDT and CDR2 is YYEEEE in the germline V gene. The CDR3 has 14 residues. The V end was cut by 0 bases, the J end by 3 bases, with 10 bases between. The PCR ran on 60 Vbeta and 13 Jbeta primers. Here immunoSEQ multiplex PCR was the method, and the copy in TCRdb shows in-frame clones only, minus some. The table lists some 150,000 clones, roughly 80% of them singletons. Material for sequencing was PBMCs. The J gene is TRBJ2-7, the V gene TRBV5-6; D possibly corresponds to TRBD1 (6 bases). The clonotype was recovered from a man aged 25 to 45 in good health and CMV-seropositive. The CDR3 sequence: CASSLGTRGYEQYF. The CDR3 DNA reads TGTGCCAGCAGCTTGGGGACCAGGGGCTACGAGCAGTACTTC.